This T cell receptor beta chain is from a study of early T cells in non-severe SARS-CoV-2 infection. For the study at large: Chains stayed unpaired after sequencing of bulk RNA from unsorted whole blood.

Between the trimmed V and J ends, which lost 1 base and 7 bases, there was a span of 4 bases. Per the germline V gene, CDR1 is MNHNY and CDR2 is SVGAGI (reference sequence). CDR3 length equals 11 residues. Individual cDNA molecules received unique molecular identifiers during library preparation. One entry per CDR3 protein results from TCRdb running MiXCR on the 5' RACE reads. The sample holds 90,000 to 120,000 distinct CDR3 sequences, 11% seen once. Source material: whole blood. The chain employs TRBV6-6 and TRBJ2-5; D uncertain. This TCR was recovered from an adult who was a healthcare worker with PCR-confirmed SARS-CoV-2 infection or an uninfected control (not recorded which). CDR3 protein: CASSYYGTQYF. CDR3 nucleotides: TGTGCCAGCAGTTACTACGGGACCCAGTACTTC.